Each of the 18 T cell receptor beta chains below was sequenced from the same sample in a study of blood T cell repertoires in COVID-19. The protocol was immunoSEQ multiplex PCR, while the TCRdb copy is restricted to in-frame clones and leaves out a portion. The sample holds around 310,000 clones, nearly 90% seen once. Sequences were obtained from peripheral blood. These receptors were collected from a woman in her forties with COVID-19, enrolled during active disease.

The V and J genes are TRBV27 and TRBJ2-3, with TRBD2 as a possible D gene (6 bases). Trimming shortened V by 4 bases and J by 4 bases, and 12 bases separated the two germline ends. Germline V gives CDR1 MNHEY, CDR2 SMNVEV (reference sequence). This CDR3 has 14 residues. The CDR3 loop reads CASSSLREPDTQYF. CDR3 sequence (DNA): TGTGCCAGCAGTTCCCTCCGGGAGCCAGATACGCAGTATTTT.

Turning to this clone: One end of the junction does not line up with germline, which may come from a read error. The CDR3 protein is CTSSHYSPRTSGSTGELFF. CDR3 coding DNA: TGTACCAGCAGCCACTATTCCCCTCGGACTAGCGGGAGCACCGGGGAGCTGTTTTTT. This sequence joins TRBV3-1 (or the pseudogene TRBV3-2) and TRBJ2-2; 13 bases map to TRBD2. Germline V gene sequence: CDR1 LGHDT, CDR2 YNNKEL (reference sequence). This CDR3 region has 19 residues.

This rearrangement joins TRBV19 to TRBJ1-4; maybe TRBD1 (5 bases). With 6 bases removed from V and 7 bases from J, the gap between germline ends came to 15 bases. CDR1 is LNHDA and CDR2 is SQIVND in the germline V gene (reference sequence). The CDR3 loop spans 14 amino acids. The CDR3 is CASRDGLGVEKLFF. In DNA form, the CDR3 reads TGTGCCAGTAGAGACGGACTAGGGGTTGAAAAACTGTTTTTT. Full variable domain (remainder filled in from reference TRBV19 and TRBJ1-4): DGGITQSPKYLFRKEGQNVTLSCEQNLNHDAMYWYRQDPGQGLRLIYYSQIVNDFQKGDIAEGYSVSREKKESFPLTVTSAQKNPTAFYLCASRDGLGVEKLFFGSGTQLSVL.

The chain couples TRBV6-2 or TRBV6-3 to TRBJ2-7, with TRBD2 matching over 13 bases. Germline assignment: CDR1 MNHEY and CDR2 SVGEGT. With 4 bases clipped from V and 3 bases from J, the junction kept 12 bases outside the gene matches. The CDR3 runs to 18 residues. CDR3 sequence: CASSLTGTSGMVHYEQYF. The CDR3 DNA sequence: TGTGCCAGCAGTTTAACCGGGACTAGCGGGATGGTGCACTACGAGCAGTACTTC.

This sequence joins TRBV5-1 and TRBJ1-6; 9 nucleotides line up with TRBD1. The CDR3 covers 16 residues. J was trimmed by 9 bases and V by 0 bases; bases with no gene match: 7. CDR1 SGHRS and CDR2 YFSETQ come from the germline V gene. The CDR3 DNA reads TGCGCCAGCAGCTTGGGCGGGACAGGGACCAGTTCACCCCTCCACTTT. This gives the protein CASSLGGTGTSSPLHF.

Concerning this clone itself: This sample includes further DNA sequences coding for the same CDR3. This chain uses TRBV19 with TRBJ1-1, with a tentative D call TRBD1 (5 bases). There are 13 residues in the CDR3. Germline CDR1 reads LNHDA; CDR2 reads SQIVND (reference sequence). V shed 0 bases and J shed 5 bases, with 7 bases lying between them. The CDR3 bases are TGTGCCAGTAGTATAGATCGGGGGACTGAAGCTTTCTTT. Protein: CASSIDRGTEAFF. Based on the CDR3 plus reference TRBV19 and TRBJ1-1, the full variable domain is DGGITQSPKYLFRKEGQNVTLSCEQNLNHDAMYWYRQDPGQGLRLIYYSQIVNDFQKGDIAEGYSVSREKKESFPLTVTSAQKNPTAFYLCASSIDRGTEAFFGQGTRLTVV.

This rearrangement joins TRBV9 to TRBJ2-2; 8 nucleotides line up with TRBD1. Germline V gives CDR1 SGDLS, CDR2 YYNGEE. V trimming: 2 bases; J trimming: 6 bases; junction bases outside the gene matches: 3. The CDR3 is made up of 14 amino acids. CDR3 loop: CASSVQGAAGELFF. The CDR3 DNA sequence: TGTGCCAGCAGCGTGCAGGGGGCCGCCGGGGAGCTGTTTTTT.

The chain's CDR3 is CARRGDSSPLHF. DNA of the CDR3: TGTGCCCGGAGGGGGGACAGTTCACCCCTCCACTTT. The chain carries TRBV2 and TRBJ1-6; 7 bases match TRBD1. Trimming removed 11 bases from V and 9 bases from J; junction bases left unmatched: 7. This CDR3 has 12 residues. Germline CDR1 and CDR2: SNHLY and FYNNEI.

Points on this clone: The same CDR3 also results from other DNA sequences found in this sample. The chain has TRBV30 and TRBJ2-5, with 10 bases that match TRBD2. After removal of 7 bases from V and 2 bases from J, the junction contained 7 bases not matched to a gene. The CDR3 is 14 residues long. CDR1 is GTSNPN, CDR2 SVGIG, per germline (reference sequence). CDR3 bases: TGTGCCTCTCGGCTAGCGGGGGTTCAAGAGACCCAGTACTTC. Its translation: CASRLAGVQETQYF. The variable domain in full, with the rest retrieved from reference TRBV30 and TRBJ2-5, is SQTIHQWPATLVQPVGSPLSLECTVEGTSNPNLYWYRQAAGRGLQLLFYSVGIGQISSEVPQNLSASRPQDRQFILSSKKLLLSDSGFYLCASRLAGVQETQYFGPGTRLLVL.

V gene TRBV19 combines with J gene TRBJ1-5; 7 bases are a match to TRBD1. Per germline, CDR1 LNHDA and CDR2 SQIVND (reference sequence). V lost 3 bases to trimming and J lost 6 bases; unmatched junction nucleotides: 5. The CDR3 consists of 14 residues. DNA for the CDR3: TGTGCCAGTAGTATTACAGGGGACAGTCAGCCCCAGCATTTT. Translated, it gives CASSITGDSQPQHF.

The rearrangement links TRBV9 to TRBJ2-1, with a possible D match to TRBD2 (5 bases). The germline gives CDR1 SGDLS, CDR2 YYNGEE. The CDR3 consists of 16 residues. The V end lost 3 bases, the J end lost 2 bases, and 15 bases lay between the germline ends. The CDR3: CASSATADLTYNEQFF. In DNA form, the CDR3 reads TGTGCCAGCAGCGCCACAGCGGACCTGACCTACAATGAGCAGTTCTTC.

V and J are TRBV28 and TRBJ1-2; unclear D gene. Germline loops: CDR1 MDHEN, CDR2 SYDVKM. This CDR3 has 12 residues. Trimming cost V 9 bases and J 0 bases, with 8 bases left between them. This CDR3 is CASSTANYGYTF. DNA for the CDR3: TGTGCCAGTAGTACAGCTAACTATGGCTACACCTTC.

The chain is built from TRBV5-6 and TRBJ2-1; D is unclear. Trimming removed 1 base from V and 8 bases from J, with 13 bases in between. The CDR3 runs to 14 residues. Germline lookup yields CDR1 SGHDT and CDR2 YYEEEE. CDR3 amino acids: CASSLTGGSYEQFF. CDR3 DNA: TGTGCCAGCAGCTTGACTGGCGGAAGCTATGAGCAGTTCTTC.

V gene TRBV3-1 (or the pseudogene TRBV3-2) combines with J gene TRBJ1-2; no definite D call. Trimming left V 7 bases short and J 6 bases short, with 15 bases between. Germline V gene sequence: CDR1 LGHDT, CDR2 YNNKEL (reference sequence). This CDR3 has 13 amino acids. The CDR3: CASTKRQFNGYTF. In nucleotides, the CDR3 is TGTGCCAGCACCAAGCGGCAGTTCAATGGCTACACCTTC.

The chain has TRBV7-9 and TRBJ1-2, with D unresolved. The CDR3 covers 18 residues. Per germline, CDR1 SEHNR and CDR2 FQNEAQ (reference sequence). The V gene lost 3 bases and the J gene lost 8 bases, with 28 bases spanning the gap. In nucleotides, the CDR3 is TGTGCCAGCAGCTTGGAGGGCAGGCACTATGGCCCATTGGGAGGCTACACCTTC. Translating gives CASSLEGRHYGPLGGYTF.

This clone occurred a few times. The V call is TRBV6-2 or TRBV6-3, the J call TRBJ2-7, with 11 bases aligning to TRBD2. Germline trimming cut 0 bases from V and 1 base from J; bases unmatched to any gene: 5. CDR1 MNHEY and CDR2 SVGEGT come from the germline V gene. The CDR3 spans 17 residues. Written as DNA, the CDR3 is TGTGCCAGCAGTTACTCCCTAGCGGGAGGCCCTTCCTACGAGCAGTACTTC. Residues: CASSYSLAGGPSYEQYF.

The genes are TRBV9 and TRBJ2-7; TRBD2 matches at 8 bases. V lost 3 bases to trimming and J lost 3 bases; unmatched junction nucleotides: 11. Germline-derived CDR1 and CDR2 are SGDLS and YYNGEE. This CDR3 is 16 amino acids long. The CDR3 sequence is CASSEGGLVNSYEQYF. CDR3 nucleotide sequence: TGTGCCAGCAGCGAGGGGGGACTAGTTAACAGCTACGAGCAGTACTTC.

This chain uses TRBV2 with TRBJ2-3, with 9 positions matching TRBD1. Germline V lookup: CDR1 SNHLY, CDR2 FYNNEI. Unmatched junction bases numbered 6, after V lost 6 bases and J lost 5 bases. The CDR3 is 14 residues long. CDR3 DNA: TGTGCCAGCAGCGGACAGGGGACCGAAGATACGCAGTATTTT. Protein: CASSGQGTEDTQYF. The full variable domain, completed using reference TRBV2 and TRBJ2-3, is EPEVTQTPSHQVTQMGQEVILRCVPISNHLYFYWYRQILGQKVEFLVSFYNNEISEKSEIFDDQFSVERPDGSNFTLKIRSTKLEDSAMYFCASSGQGTEDTQYFGPGTRLTVL.